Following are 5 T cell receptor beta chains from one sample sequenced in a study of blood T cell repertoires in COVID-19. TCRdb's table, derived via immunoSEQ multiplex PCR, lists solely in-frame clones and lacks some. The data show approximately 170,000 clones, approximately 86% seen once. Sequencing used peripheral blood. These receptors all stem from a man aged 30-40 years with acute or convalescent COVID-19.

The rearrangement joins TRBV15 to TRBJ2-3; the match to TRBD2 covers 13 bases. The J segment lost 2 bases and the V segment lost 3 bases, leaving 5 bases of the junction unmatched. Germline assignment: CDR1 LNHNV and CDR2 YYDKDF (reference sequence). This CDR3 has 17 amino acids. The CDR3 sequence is CATSRFGLAGDTDTQYF. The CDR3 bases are TGTGCCACCAGCAGGTTTGGACTAGCGGGGGACACAGATACGCAGTATTTT.

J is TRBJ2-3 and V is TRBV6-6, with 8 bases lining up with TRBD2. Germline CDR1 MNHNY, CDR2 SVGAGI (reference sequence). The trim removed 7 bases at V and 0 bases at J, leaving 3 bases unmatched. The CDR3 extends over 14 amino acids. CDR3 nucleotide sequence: TGTGCCAGCATGGGCGGGGGGAGCACAGATACGCAGTATTTT. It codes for CASMGGGSTDTQYF.

The CDR3 DNA reads as TGTGCCAGCAGTTTACGACAGGCATACGAGCAGTACTTC. Its protein product is CASSLRQAYEQYF. V is TRBV27 and J is TRBJ2-7; possibly TRBD1 for D (6 bases). CDR1 is MNHEY and CDR2 is SMNVEV in the germline V gene (reference sequence). The CDR3 runs 13 residues. V was shortened by 2 bases and J by 4 bases, with 9 bases between the two germline ends.

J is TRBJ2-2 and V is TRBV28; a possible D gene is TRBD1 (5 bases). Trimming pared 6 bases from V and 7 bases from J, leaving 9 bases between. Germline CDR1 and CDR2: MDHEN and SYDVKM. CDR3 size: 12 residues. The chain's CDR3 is CASRTAIGELFF. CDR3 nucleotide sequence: TGTGCCAGCAGGACAGCAATCGGGGAGCTGTTTTTT.

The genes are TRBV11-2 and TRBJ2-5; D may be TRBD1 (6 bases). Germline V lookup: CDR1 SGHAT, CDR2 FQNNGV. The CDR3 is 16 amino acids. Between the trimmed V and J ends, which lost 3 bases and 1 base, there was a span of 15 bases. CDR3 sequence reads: CASSFFLDSVQETQYF. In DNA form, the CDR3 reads TGTGCCAGCAGCTTTTTCCTGGACAGTGTCCAAGAGACCCAGTACTTC.